The T cell receptor beta chain described here comes from a study of blood T cell repertoires in COVID-19. Study-level background: The study drew acute and convalescent COVID-19 samples from the United States, Italy and Spain. PBMCs, B-cell-depleted T cells, or T cells provided the cDNA or gDNA that made up the material.

Methods used by the authors: Nucleated cell number was recorded as an estimate derived from reference gene primer amplification. Method: immunoSEQ multiplex PCR; TCRdb's copy keeps in-frame clones and lacks some. V and J calls and clone size come straight from that table; D and trimming were deduced from the DNA. This sample has around 130,000 clones, with about 89% found just once. The CDR3 runs to 15 residues. V lost 0 bases and J lost 4, with 13 bases in between. The V gene's germline CDR1 is MNHEY and CDR2 SVGAGI. The V call is TRBV6-5, the J call TRBJ2-7; maybe TRBD2 (6 bases). This TCR came from a man aged 45 to 65 with active or convalescent COVID-19. Input material: peripheral blood. CDR3 DNA: TGTGCCAGCAGTTACTCGCGGTACGGGGGATACGAGCAGTACTTC. Translating gives CASSYSRYGGYEQYF.